Presented here are 24 T cell receptor beta chains from one specimen sequenced in a study of T cells in Graves' hyperthyroidism and ophthalmopathy. The source material, RNA transcripts, was used to amplify TCR beta CDR3 regions. The primer set for the first-round RT-PCR of the TCR CDR3 was HTBI. TCRdb ran MiXCR on the multiplex PCR reads and lists one entry per CDR3 protein. The sample lists over 150,000 distinct CDR3 sequences, about a sixth occurring once. Sequencing was done on a sample of blood. The receptors originated from a woman aged 45-65 years with Graves' hyperthyroidism.

This clonotype was seen a handful of times. The chain is built from TRBV4-2 and TRBJ1-2; 7 bases match TRBD1. The CDR3 sequence is 17 residues long. CDR1 and CDR2 from the germline V gene are LGHNA and YNFKEQ. Losses at the gene ends were 1 base for V and 2 bases for J; bases not matched to a gene: 10. CDR3 sequence: CASSQVEGAKTNYGYTF. The DNA for the CDR3 is TGTGCCAGCAGCCAAGTGGAGGGGGCAAAAACCAACTATGGCTACACCTTC.

This sequence joins TRBV19 and TRBJ2-1; possibly TRBD1 for D (5 bases). The germline V gene has CDR1 LNHDA and CDR2 SQIVND (reference sequence). The CDR3 totals 13 residues. Trimming shortened V by 4 bases and J by 3 bases, and 7 bases separated the two germline ends. CDR3 in amino acids: CASSKTDYNEQFF. Written as DNA, the CDR3 is TGTGCCAGTAGTAAGACAGACTACAATGAGCAGTTCTTC.

The count of this clonotype is one. This clone may be a read error of a much larger clone one base away. V gene TRBV3-1 combines with J gene TRBJ1-5, with D possibly TRBD1 on 5 matching bases. CDR3 length: 15 residues. Germline CDR1 is LGHDT and CDR2 is YNNKEL (reference sequence). The CDR3 DNA sequence: TGTGCCGGCAGCCAAGATAGGGCAGGGAATCAGCCCCAGCATTTT. Amino acid sequence: CAGSQDRAGNQPQHF.

This chain connects TRBV20-1 to TRBJ1-4; TRBD1 matches at 7 bases. CDR3 length equals 15 residues. Germline-derived CDR1 and CDR2 are DFQATT and SNEGSKA (reference sequence). CDR3 sequence: CSVRYSTGTTEKLFF. CDR3 sequence (DNA): TGCAGCGTCCGATACTCGACAGGGACGACTGAAAAACTGTTTTTT.

Concerning this clonotype itself: This sequence may be a read error, since a much larger clone differs from it by one base. The V call is TRBV24-1, the J call TRBJ1-2; a weak D match, TRBD1 (5 bases). Per the germline V gene, CDR1 is KGHDR and CDR2 is SFDVKD. The CDR3 loop spans 15 amino acids. This chain's CDR3 is CDTSDFPLGTSGYTF. The CDR3 coding sequence is TGTGACACCAGTGATTTCCCCCTGGGGACGTCAGGCTACACCTTC.

This clonotype was picked up one time. The CDR3 DNA follows: TGTGCCAGCAGTACATCCTCCCTGGGGGTTTACGAGCAGTACTTC. This gives the protein CASSTSSLGVYEQYF. This chain joins TRBV28 and TRBJ2-7, with D tentatively TRBD1 or TRBD2 (5 bases each). This CDR3 comprises 15 residues. Trimming shortened V by 5 bases and J by 4 bases, and 18 bases separated the two germline ends. Per the germline V gene, CDR1 is MDHEN and CDR2 is SYDVKM.

This clonotype was seen at least ten times. J is TRBJ1-1 and V is TRBV19, with TRBD1 identical over 8 bases. Germline CDR1 reads LNHDA; CDR2 reads SQIVND (reference sequence). With 5 bases clipped from V and 0 bases from J, the junction kept 2 bases outside the gene matches. The CDR3 loop spans 14 amino acids. CDR3 nucleotide sequence: TGTGCCAGTAGTCTGGGACAGGTGAACACTGAAGCTTTCTTT. Translation: CASSLGQVNTEAFF. Drawing the rest from reference TRBV19 and TRBJ1-1, the complete variable domain is DGGITQSPKYLFRKEGQNVTLSCEQNLNHDAMYWYRQDPGQGLRLIYYSQIVNDFQKGDIAEGYSVSREKKESFPLTVTSAQKNPTAFYLCASSLGQVNTEAFFGQGTRLTVV.

This clonotype was counted ten times or more. This chain links TRBV15 with TRBJ2-1; maybe TRBD1 (6 bases). The CDR3 extends over 12 amino acids. With 3 bases removed from V and 9 bases from J, the gap between germline ends came to 9 bases. Germline V gives CDR1 LNHNV, CDR2 YYDKDF (reference sequence). This CDR3 is CATSSGTLEQFF. The CDR3 DNA sequence: TGTGCCACCAGCAGCGGGACACTTGAGCAGTTCTTC.

This clonotype was counted between two and nine times. This chain connects TRBV2 to TRBJ1-5, with D unclear. The CDR3 sequence is 15 residues long. V shed 6 bases and J shed 1 base, with 13 bases lying between them. Germline values: CDR1 SNHLY, CDR2 FYNNEI. The CDR3 is CASSPGGNSNQPQHF. CDR3 DNA sequence: TGTGCCAGCAGCCCAGGAGGGAACAGCAATCAGCCCCAGCATTTT.

A word on this clonotype: Relative to the germline gene, one junction end is altered; a read error may explain this. The chain couples TRBV5-1 to TRBJ2-7, with D possibly being TRBD1 or TRBD2 (5 bases each). Germline V gene sequence: CDR1 SGHRS, CDR2 YFSETQ. This CDR3 spans 14 amino acids. The CDR3 protein is CAGSLPGSSYEQYF. The CDR3 coding sequence is TGCGCCGGCAGCTTGCCAGGGAGCTCCTACGAGCAGTACTTC.

This clonotype appeared many times. The genes are TRBV11-1 and TRBJ1-1; no reliable D call. This CDR3 is 13 amino acids long. The V gene lost 5 bases and the J gene lost 1 base, with 8 bases spanning the gap. From germline, CDR1 is SGHAT and CDR2 FQDESV (reference sequence). CDR3 loop: CASSVIENTEAFF. DNA for the CDR3: TGTGCCAGCAGCGTAATAGAGAACACTGAAGCTTTCTTT.

This chain uses TRBV6-2 or TRBV6-3 with TRBJ2-1; 11 bases fit TRBD2. The CDR3 has 14 residues. Trimming took 10 bases from V and 4 from J; bases not matched to a gene: 6. CDR1 and CDR2 (germline): MNHEY, SVGEGT. The chain's CDR3 is CATRTSGLYNEQFF. DNA for the CDR3: TGTGCCACCCGGACTAGCGGGTTATACAATGAGCAGTTCTTC.

This clonotype has ten or more counts. This chain connects TRBV5-1 to TRBJ2-1, with a weak D call TRBD1 (6 bases). The V and J ends lost 0 bases and 14 bases respectively, with 15 bases between them. The CDR3 length is 13 residues. Germline lookup yields CDR1 SGHRS and CDR2 YFSETQ. The CDR3 spells CASSLEWGRLKFF. The CDR3 bases are TGCGCCAGCAGCTTGGAATGGGGGCGGCTGAAGTTCTTC. Variable domain in full (rest from reference TRBV5-1 and TRBJ2-1): KAGVTQTPRYLIKTRGQQVTLSCSPISGHRSVSWYQQTPGQGLQFLFEYFSETQRNKGNFPGRFSGRQFSNSRSEMNVSTLELGDSALYLCASSLEWGRLKFFGPGTRLTVL.

The V gene is TRBV29-1, the J gene TRBJ1-1; D is uncertain. This CDR3 comprises 13 residues. The germline CDR1 and CDR2 sequences are SQVTM and ANQGSEA. V gave up 0 bases and J gave up 4 bases, with 9 bases separating them. CDR3 in DNA: TGCAGCGTTGAAGATCTTACCCCCACTGAAGCTTTCTTT. Translated: CSVEDLTPTEAFF. The full variable domain, completed using reference TRBV29-1 and TRBJ1-1, is SAVISQKPSRDICQRGTSLTIQCQVDSQVTMMFWYRQQPGQSLTLIATANQGSEATYESGFVIDKFPISRPNLTFSTLTVSNMSPEDSSIYLCSVEDLTPTEAFFGQGTRLTVV.

The J gene is TRBJ1-1, the V gene TRBV29-1; no clear D gene. CDR1 and CDR2 from the germline V gene are SQVTM and ANQGSEA. The CDR3 has 10 amino acids. V was clipped by 7 bases and J by 3 bases, with 6 bases between them. The CDR3: CSATDTEAFF. CDR3 bases: TGCAGCGCCACAGACACTGAAGCTTTCTTT.

This chain connects TRBV4-1 to TRBJ1-2; 9 nucleotides agree with TRBD1. This CDR3 spans 16 amino acids. The trim removed 1 base at V and 1 base at J, leaving 4 bases unmatched. Germline V gene lookup returns CDR1 MGHRA and CDR2 YSYEKL. The CDR3 loop is CASSQVRTGDNYGYTF. CDR3 nucleotides: TGCGCCAGCAGCCAAGTAAGGACAGGGGATAACTATGGCTACACCTTC.

This clonotype was seen repeatedly, ten times or more. Written as DNA, the CDR3 is TGTGCCAGCACTCCAGAGGCGGCAGGTGGCTATGGCTACACCTTC. Its translation is CASTPEAAGGYGYTF. The chain combines TRBV2 with TRBJ1-2; D call uncertain. This CDR3 has 15 residues. Trimming removed 7 bases at V and 4 bases at J, with 19 bases between. In germline, CDR1 is SNHLY, CDR2 FYNNEI.

As to this clonotype: The CDR3 does not close with the conserved phenylalanine or tryptophan, likely indicating a read error. The rearrangement uses TRBV10-3 and TRBJ1-2, with D tentatively TRBD1 (6 bases). CDR3 length equals 14 residues. Germline V gene sequence: CDR1 ENHRY, CDR2 SYGVKD. The V gene lost 2 bases and the J gene lost 2 bases, with 9 bases spanning the gap. CDR3: CAISEPGVNYGYTS. The CDR3 DNA is TGTGCCATCAGTGAGCCAGGGGTGAACTATGGCTACACCTCC.

This clonotype was seen repeatedly, ten times or more. The CDR3 reads CASSFRLLAGGGTGELFF. The CDR3 DNA is TGTGCCAGCAGTTTTCGACTCCTAGCGGGAGGAGGCACCGGGGAGCTGTTTTTT. The chain uses TRBV12-3 or TRBV12-4 and TRBJ2-2, with TRBD2 identical over 11 bases. There are 18 residues in the CDR3. Germline trimming cut 3 bases from V and 4 bases from J; bases unmatched to any gene: 10.

In the case of this clonotype: A single base separates this from a much larger clone, so it may be a read error. The chain employs TRBV29-1 and TRBJ1-6; D call uncertain. From germline, CDR1 is SQVTM and CDR2 ANQGSEA. Trimming took 3 bases from V and 9 from J, leaving 12 bases between them. This CDR3 contains 13 residues. The chain's CDR3 is CSVEVDPTSPLHF. The CDR3 nucleotides read TGCAGCGTTGAGGTGGACCCCACTTCACCCCTCCACTTT.

This clonotype has more than one count but fewer than ten. The V and J genes are TRBV10-2 and TRBJ2-7; 11 positions match TRBD2. This CDR3 is built from 13 residues. Germline CDR1 is WSHSY and CDR2 is SAAADI. Trimming at V came to 9 bases and at J to 0 bases, leaving 1 base not matched to a gene. CDR3 amino acids: CASGLAGSYEQYF. As DNA, the CDR3 is TGCGCCAGTGGACTAGCGGGCTCCTACGAGCAGTACTTC.

This clonotype occurred once. The chain recombines TRBV5-1 with TRBJ2-5, with 7 positions matching TRBD2. V dropped 1 base and J dropped 2; count of bases not matched to a gene: 2. This CDR3 region has 14 residues. CDR1 SGHRS and CDR2 YFSETQ come from the germline V gene. For the CDR3, the DNA is TGCGCCAGCAGCTTGACTAGCGCTCAAGAGACCCAGTACTTC. Translating gives CASSLTSAQETQYF.

The V and J genes are TRBV27 and TRBJ2-5, with D unclear. CDR1 and CDR2 from the germline V gene are MNHEY and SMNVEV (reference sequence). This CDR3 comprises 13 residues. Trimming removed 4 bases at V and 3 bases at J, with 9 bases between. The DNA of the CDR3 is TGTGCCAGCAGTTCCTCACAGAAAGAGACCCAGTACTTC. Translation gives CASSSSQKETQYF.

This clonotype came up many times. This chain joins TRBV6-1 and TRBJ1-5; 9 nucleotides align to TRBD1. With 6 bases clipped from V and 6 bases from J, the junction kept 3 bases outside the gene matches. From germline, CDR1 is MNHNS and CDR2 SASEGT. The CDR3 is made up of 13 amino acids. CDR3 sequence: CASRRDRVQPQHF. The CDR3 DNA is TGTGCCAGCAGACGGGACAGGGTTCAGCCCCAGCATTTT.